Described below is a single T cell receptor beta chain sequence and its context. There is no known antigen for this receptor. Per-nucleotide qualities are absent, and no much larger clonotype sits a single base away. V lost 5 bases and J lost 5 bases; the stretch between them is 14 bases long. The CDR3, from cysteine to phenylalanine, totals 14 residues. The sequence is cut down to CDR3 DNA, 42 bases in frame from base 1. The library relied on 5' RACE. TCRdb shows the sequencer as Illumina HiSeq 2500. The second PCR ran for about 6 to 11 cycles and used a J-beta primer mix along with a sample-barcoded 5' primer. Each TCR beta cDNA molecule received a unique molecular identifier from a template-switch 5' adaptor carrying 12 random nucleotides. Each sample yielded at least 3 million CDR3-containing paired-end reads. First-strand cDNA was synthesized from all RNA with the Mint cDNA synthesis kit, primed by a TRBC-specific oligonucleotide. Following uracil-DNA glycosylase treatment, all cDNA underwent a first 18-cycle PCR with the universal primers M1SS and BC2_uni_R. As for how the authors treated the data: Each sample was normalized by randomly selecting 1 million high-quality reads, each carrying a distinct molecular identifier. Reads with shared molecular identifiers were discarded instead of being binned into consensus sequences. MiTCR, run with a Q25 quality threshold and the strictest error-elimination algorithm, handled CDR3 identification, clonotype clustering and error correction. A nonparametric unseen species model using Euler transformation provided a lower-bound estimate of total TCR beta diversity. TCRdb reanalyzed the raw reads on its own, using fastp at Q25 for trimming and MiXCR for clone calling, and kept in-frame beta chains. Each record represents a unique CDR3 protein, reported with the most common genes and DNA among its rows. The V and J calls shown here were made by TCRdb, not taken from the authors' results. Within this sample are hundreds of thousands of distinct CDR3 sequences, with roughly 56% of them counted one time only. Of the sample, roughly 26% falls within the top ten clones.

The entry originates in a study of blood T cells in healthy people across ages (dated by TCRdb to between 2014 and 2017). Regarding the study in general: Template switching captured roughly one uniquely barcoded TCR beta cDNA molecule per two T cells in model experiments. To avoid experimental bias, donors of different ages were spread randomly across the sequencing lanes. For two donors (one aged 18 to 29 and one aged 80 or older), the study analyzed two additional independent replicas of 1 million unique cDNA reads from the same blood draw. Donors were grouped into four age groups: young (average roughly 15 years), middle-aged (roughly 40), aged (around 60) and long-lived (just over 80). To track age-related changes in TCR beta repertoire diversity, the study relied on deep sequencing normalized with unique cDNA molecular identifiers. The paper's findings and limits, for the study overall: Observed TCR beta diversity correlated strongly with the percentage of naive T cells measured by flow cytometry. The long-lived group showed more naive CD4+ T cells, fewer expanded clones and increased TCR diversity than the aged group, suggesting age selection. Since profiling was done on bulk unsorted PBMCs, naive and antigen-experienced compartments could not be conclusively compared. Observed TCR beta diversity per million T cells fell roughly linearly with age, and a significant reduction was already apparent by age around 36. Estimates of total diversity based on one million sequenced T cells were regarded as lower bounds and as underestimates. Donor CMV infection status was unknown, potentially confounding age-related changes in expanded clonotypes.

Donors were 30 to 45 systemically healthy Caucasian individuals from Russia aged 6 to 90 years. About 9.6 milliliters of peripheral blood were collected from each donor into EDTA-treated Vacutainer tubes. Ficoll-Paque density-gradient centrifugation was used to isolate PBMCs, with at least 6.5 million per sample. Total RNA was extracted from PBMCs with Trizol reagent, with at least 6 micrograms obtained per sample. For every donor, flow cytometry on a PBMC aliquot measured the percentage of naive CD45RAhigh/CD27high T cells. Rearrangement joined TRBV12-3 or TRBV12-4 to TRBJ2-3; the D call is tentative, TRBD1 or TRBD2, as each matches 5 bases. Source material: blood. The receptor comes from a man aged 40-49 years in good health. The bases read TGTGCCAGCAGTCCAGGGACCGGCCTAGATACGCAGTATTTT. Its coded protein is CASSPGTGLDTQYF.